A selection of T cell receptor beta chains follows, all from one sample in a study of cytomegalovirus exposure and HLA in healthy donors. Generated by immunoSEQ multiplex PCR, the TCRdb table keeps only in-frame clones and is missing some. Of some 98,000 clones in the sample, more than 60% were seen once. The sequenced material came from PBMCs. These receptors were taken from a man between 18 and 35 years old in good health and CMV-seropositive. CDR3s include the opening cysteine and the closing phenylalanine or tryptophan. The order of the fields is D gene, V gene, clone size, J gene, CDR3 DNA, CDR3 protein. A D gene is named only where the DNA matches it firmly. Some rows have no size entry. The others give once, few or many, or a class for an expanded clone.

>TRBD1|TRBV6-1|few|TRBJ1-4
TGTGCCAGCAGTGAATTAGGGACAGGCCAAAAACTGTTTTTT
CASSELGTGQKLFF
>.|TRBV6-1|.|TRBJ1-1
TGTGCCAGCAGTGTTACAGCAAACACTGAAGCTTTCTTT
CASSVTANTEAFF
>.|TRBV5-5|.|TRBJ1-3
TGTGCCAGCAGCTCTACCAGGGGCATCTCTGGAAACACCATATATTTT
CASSSTRGISGNTIYF
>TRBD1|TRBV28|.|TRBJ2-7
TGTGCCAGCAGTTCTACCGGGACAGGGCTCGGGCAGTACTTC
CASSSTGTGLGQYF
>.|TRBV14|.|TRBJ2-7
TGTGCCAGCAGCCAAGATCATGGGGGGACCTACGAGCAGTACTTC
CASSQDHGGTYEQYF
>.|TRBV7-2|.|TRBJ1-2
TGTGCCAGCAGCTATGGGAGTTTATATGGCTACACCTTC
CASSYGSLYGYTF
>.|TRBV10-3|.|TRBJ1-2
TGTGCCATCAGTGGGGGGGACTATGGCTACACCTTC
CAISGGDYGYTF
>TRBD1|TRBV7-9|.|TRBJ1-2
TGTGCCAGCAGCCTCCACCGGACAGGCGACGTGGGCTACACCTTC
CASSLHRTGDVGYTF
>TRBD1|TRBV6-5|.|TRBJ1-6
TGTGCCAGCAGTTATGGGTCCCGGGACAGGAATTCACCCCTCCACTTT
CASSYGSRDRNSPLHF
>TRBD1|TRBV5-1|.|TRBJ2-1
TGCGCCAGCAGCACCACGACAGGGGTCTCCTACAATGAGCAGTTCTTC
CASSTTTGVSYNEQFF
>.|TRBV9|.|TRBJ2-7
TGTGCCAGCAGGTCCAGCTACGAGCAGTACTTC
CASRSSYEQYF
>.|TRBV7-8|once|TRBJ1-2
TGTGCCAGCAGCCACAGGGACGGTAACAGGGATCGTAGCTACACCTTC
CASSHRDGNRDRSYTF
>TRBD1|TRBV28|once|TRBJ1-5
TGTGCCAGCAGTGGACGGACAGGGCTGGTCAATCAGCCCCAGCATTTT
CASSGRTGLVNQPQHF
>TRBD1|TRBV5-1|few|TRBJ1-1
TGCGCCAGCAGCTTGGAGGCAGGGGGCCTGGTAGTTGGCACTGAAGCTTTCTTT
CASSLEAGGLVVGTEAFF
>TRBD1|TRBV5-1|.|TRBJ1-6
TGCGCCAGCAGCCCGGAGGGACAGAGCTCCTATAATTCACCCCTCCACTTT
CASSPEGQSSYNSPLHF
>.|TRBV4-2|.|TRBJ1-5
TGTGCCAGCAGCAACGTCTGGGGGGGTCAGCCCCAGCATTTT
CASSNVWGGQPQHF
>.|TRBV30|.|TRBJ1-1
TGTGCCTGGAGTAGACAATCGCGCACTGAAGCTTTCTTT
CAWSRQSRTEAFF
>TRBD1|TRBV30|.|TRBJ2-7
TGTGCCTGGAGTAGAGCCTTGGGACAGGGCGGTGAGCAGTACTTC
CAWSRALGQGGEQYF
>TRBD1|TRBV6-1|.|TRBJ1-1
TGTGCCAGCAAACCGGGACAGGTTGAAGCTTTCTTT
CASKPGQVEAFF
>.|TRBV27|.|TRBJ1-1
TGTGCCAGCAGTTTATCGGGTGGGACAACCGAGATGAACACTGAAGCTTTCTTT
CASSLSGGTTEMNTEAFF
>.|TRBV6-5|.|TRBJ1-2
TGTGCCAGCAGTTACTCGCCACTCTATGGCTACACCTTC
CASSYSPLYGYTF
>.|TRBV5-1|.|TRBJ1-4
TGCGCCAGCAGCTTGGGGGTCAGGGGTGATGAAAAACTGTTTTTT
CASSLGVRGDEKLFF
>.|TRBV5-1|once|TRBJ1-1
TGCGCCAGCAGCAGTGTAGATCGCCGGGACTTGGCTTTCTTT
CASSSVDRRDLAFF
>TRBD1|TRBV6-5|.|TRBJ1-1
TGTGCCAGCAGTTCCGGGACAGAGAACACTGAAGCTTTCTTT
CASSSGTENTEAFF
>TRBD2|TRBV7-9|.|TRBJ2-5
TGTGCCAGCAGCATAGCGGGGGGGCGGCGAGAGACCCAGTACTTC
CASSIAGGRRETQYF
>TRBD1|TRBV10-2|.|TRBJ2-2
TGCGCCATCACGACAGGGCTAACGAACACCGGGGAGCTGTTTTTT
CAITTGLTNTGELFF
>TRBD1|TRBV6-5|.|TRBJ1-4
TGTGCCACTGGACAGGGAGTGAAACTGTTTTTT
CATGQGVKLFF
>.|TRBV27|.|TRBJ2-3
TGTGCCAGCAGTTTTCTCGGGATAGAGAAACATACGCAGTATTTT
CASSFLGIEKHTQYF
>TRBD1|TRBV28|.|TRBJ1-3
TGTGCCAGTATTAAAACCACGGGCTGGGACAGGGACACCATATATTTT
CASIKTTGWDRDTIYF
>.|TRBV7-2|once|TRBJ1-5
TGTGCCAGCAGCTTAGCGCATTTGGGTCCCAGGGGATCTCAGCCCCAGCATTTT
CASSLAHLGPRGSQPQHF
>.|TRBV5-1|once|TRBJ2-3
TGCGCCAGCAGCTTGTCCCTGGAAAGGGCGGGAGATACGCAGTATTTT
CASSLSLERAGDTQYF
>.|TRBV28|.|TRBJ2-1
TGTGCCAGCAGTCCTCTCAATGAGCAGTTCTTC
CASSPLNEQFF
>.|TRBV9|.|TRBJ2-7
TGTGCCAGCAGCGGAAGAGGGACTCTCGGGGTGGCCGAGCAGTACTTC
CASSGRGTLGVAEQYF
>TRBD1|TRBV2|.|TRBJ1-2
TGTGCCAGCAGCTCGGACAGGGGAGGTGGCTACACCTTC
CASSSDRGGGYTF
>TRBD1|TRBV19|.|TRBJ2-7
TGTGCCAGCGCCGGGACAGACATCTACGAGCAGTACTTC
CASAGTDIYEQYF
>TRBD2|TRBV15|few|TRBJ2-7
TGTGCCACCAGCAGAGCTACTAGCGAGGTCTACGAGCAGTACTTC
CATSRATSEVYEQYF
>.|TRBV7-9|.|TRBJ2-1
TGTGCCAGCAGTTATTCCAGGGTAGGGAAGGGGAATGAGCAGTTCTTC
CASSYSRVGKGNEQFF